The 18 T cell receptor beta chains given below trace back to one sample, sequenced in a study of T cell changes during pregnancy in multiple sclerosis. The protocol was immunoSEQ multiplex PCR, while the TCRdb copy is restricted to in-frame clones and leaves out a portion. The sample holds approximately 40,000 clones, 80% to 90% seen once. The specimen was CD4+ T cells from peripheral blood mononuclear cells, collected in the first trimester of pregnancy. The receptors derive from a female donor with multiple sclerosis, enrolled in a pregnancy study.

This chain uses TRBV28 with TRBJ1-2; D unclear. With 5 bases removed from V and 6 bases from J, the gap between germline ends came to 16 bases. CDR1 is MDHEN and CDR2 is SYDVKM in the germline V gene. The CDR3 consists of 14 residues. CDR3 DNA: TGTGCCAGCAGTCCCCATGTGGGAGGAAATGGCTACACCTTC. This gives the protein CASSPHVGGNGYTF.

The chain couples TRBV7-2 to TRBJ1-1; 9 positions match TRBD1. The CDR3 is made up of 15 amino acids. V lost 1 base, J lost 7 bases, and 7 bases stayed unmatched. Germline V gives CDR1 SGHTA, CDR2 FQGNSA. CDR3 nucleotide sequence: TGTGCCAGCAGCTTAGTTACAGGGGGCCGGTATGAAGCTTTCTTT. Its protein product is CASSLVTGGRYEAFF.

The rearrangement joins TRBV29-1 to TRBJ2-3; the match to TRBD1 covers 7 bases. The CDR3 contains 14 residues. J was trimmed by 5 bases and V by 6 bases; bases with no gene match: 11. Germline V CDR1 and CDR2: SQVTM, ANQGSEA. CDR3 region: CSVRQGFGEDTQYF. Written as DNA, the CDR3 is TGCAGCGTCAGACAGGGTTTTGGGGAAGATACGCAGTATTTT.

V and J are TRBV18 and TRBJ1-3; D unclear. V shed 5 bases and J shed 4 bases, with 9 bases lying between them. Germline values: CDR1 KGHSH, CDR2 LQKENI. The CDR3 spans 13 residues. The CDR3, as DNA: TGTGCCAGCTCAGATGGCCAGGGAAACACCATATATTTT. It is translated as CASSDGQGNTIYF.

This clone was found once. The chain recombines TRBV4-3 with TRBJ2-3, with 8 bases matching TRBD2. Germline lookup yields CDR1 LGHNA and CDR2 YSLEER. This CDR3 contains 14 residues. V shed 4 bases and J 8 bases; nucleotides not matched to a gene: 8. CDR3 DNA: TGCGCCAGCAGCCCTACCCCGGGGGGGAGTACGCAGTATTTT. It codes for CASSPTPGGSTQYF.

This chain connects TRBV7-9 to TRBJ2-5; 8 positions agree with TRBD1. The length of the CDR3 is 14 residues. Germline assignment: CDR1 SEHNR and CDR2 FQNEAQ (reference sequence). V dropped 11 bases and J dropped 5; count of bases not matched to a gene: 13. CDR3 in DNA: TGTGCCCTTGGTGGACAGGGTAGGAGGGAGACCCAGTACTTC. It yields the protein CALGGQGRRETQYF.

This clone was recorded once. The chain joins TRBV18 to TRBJ2-4; D perhaps matches TRBD2 (6 bases). Trimming removed 3 bases from V and 8 bases from J, with 14 bases in between. The CDR3 consists of 14 residues. The V gene's germline CDR1 is KGHSH and CDR2 LQKENI. The CDR3 DNA follows: TGTGCCAGCTCACCCCTGGCCAGGGAGGACATTCAGTACTTC. It specifies CASSPLAREDIQYF.

This chain links TRBV7-9 with TRBJ2-1, with 7 nucleotides matching TRBD2. The CDR3 totals 13 residues. The germline CDR1 and CDR2 sequences are SEHNR and FQNEAQ (reference sequence). The V segment lost 2 bases and the J segment 9 bases; nucleotides outside the gene matches: 4. CDR3 bases: TGTGCCAGCAGCTTACCAGCGGGAATTGAGCAGTTCTTC. As protein: CASSLPAGIEQFF.

The V and J genes are TRBV19 and TRBJ1-1; no firm D call. CDR1 is LNHDA, CDR2 SQIVND, per germline (reference sequence). V lost 3 bases and J 1 base, leaving 9 bases between the germline ends. The CDR3 length is 14 residues. The CDR3 bases are TGTGCCAGTAGTATTCCAGGTTGGAACACTGAAGCTTTCTTT. The encoded protein is CASSIPGWNTEAFF.

The chain links TRBV5-1 to TRBJ1-5; tentatively, D is TRBD1 (6 bases). Germline CDR1 reads SGHRS; CDR2 reads YFSETQ. There are 15 residues in the CDR3. The V gene lost 4 bases and the J gene lost 5 bases, with 16 bases spanning the gap. CDR3 DNA sequence: TGCGCCAGCAGCGAGGGGGGGGGCAGGGATCAGCCCCAGCATTTT. Protein: CASSEGGGRDQPQHF.

The gene calls are TRBV7-2 and TRBJ1-2, with a weak D call TRBD1 (5 bases). Germline CDR1 and CDR2: SGHTA and FQGNSA. The CDR3 runs 15 residues. The V and J ends lost 1 base and 4 bases respectively, with 13 bases between them. The CDR3, as DNA: TGTGCCAGCAGCTTAGTTAAGACAGACCTCTATGGCTACACCTTC. This gives the protein CASSLVKTDLYGYTF.

The chain is built from TRBV19 and TRBJ1-1; D ambiguous. CDR1 and CDR2 from the germline V gene are LNHDA and SQIVND (reference sequence). The CDR3 totals 14 residues. Trimming removed 5 bases at V and 4 bases at J, with 14 bases between. CDR3 sequence (DNA): TGTGCCAGTAGTCTCGGGGTTCGGGGCACTGAAGCTTTCTTT. Translated: CASSLGVRGTEAFF.

This clone was recorded only once. The rearrangement joins TRBV12-5 to TRBJ1-2; D is unresolved. Germline V CDR1 and CDR2: LGHNT, FRNRAP. Trimming removed 5 bases at V and 4 bases at J, with 14 bases between. The CDR3 contains 14 residues. CDR3 residues: CASGAASGSYGYTF. The CDR3 DNA reads TGTGCTAGTGGTGCGGCATCCGGCAGCTATGGCTACACCTTC.

The rearrangement uses TRBV2 and TRBJ2-5; 13 positions match TRBD2. V gave up 4 bases and J gave up 4 bases; unmatched junction bases: 9. Germline V CDR1 and CDR2: SNHLY, FYNNEI. This CDR3 contains 17 residues. In DNA form, the CDR3 reads TGTGCCAGCAGTGCTCGCCGAAGACTAGCGGGGGGAGAGACCCAGTACTTC. It is translated as CASSARRRLAGGETQYF.

The CDR3 spells CASVRSQGGGTEAFF. CDR3 sequence (DNA): TGTGCCAGCGTACGGTCCCAAGGGGGCGGCACTGAAGCTTTCTTT. The V gene is TRBV2, the J gene TRBJ1-1, with 7 nucleotides matching TRBD1. CDR1 is SNHLY, CDR2 FYNNEI, per germline. The CDR3 contains 15 residues. Trimming took 8 bases from V and 4 from J; bases not matched to a gene: 13.

About this clone: A much larger clone differs from this one at a single base, so this may be a read error. V is TRBV5-1 and J is TRBJ1-2; TRBD1 matches 7 bases. V trimming: 6 bases; J trimming: 7 bases; junction bases outside the gene matches: 15. This CDR3 comprises 15 residues. Germline values: CDR1 SGHRS, CDR2 YFSETQ. The CDR3 bases are TGCGCCAGCAACCCTGGCTCAAGGGGGCGAGGTGGCTACACCTTC. It encodes CASNPGSRGRGGYTF.

This rearrangement joins TRBV18 to TRBJ1-1; 7 nucleotides match TRBD1. With V trimmed by 3 bases and J by 5 bases, 15 bases remained unmatched. The germline V gene encodes CDR1 KGHSH and CDR2 LQKENI. The CDR3 is 17 residues long. The CDR3 reads CASSPRDSVNARTEAFF. CDR3 sequence (DNA): TGTGCCAGCTCACCTAGGGACAGCGTGAATGCGAGGACTGAAGCTTTCTTT.

The table lists this clone with a count of one. The V and J genes are TRBV5-4 and TRBJ1-4; 7 bases are shared with TRBD1. The CDR3 covers 18 residues. Germline V lookup: CDR1 SGHNT, CDR2 YYREEE (reference sequence). With V trimmed by 0 bases and J by 6 bases, 14 bases remained unmatched. The CDR3 nucleotides read TGTGCCAGCAGCTTGGCCTCTGGGACAGCTATCCAATATGAAAAACTGTTTTTT. The encoded protein is CASSLASGTAIQYEKLFF. The full variable domain, in which reference TRBV5-4 and TRBJ1-4 provide the parts outside the CDR3, is ETGVTQSPTHLIKTRGQQVTLRCSSQSGHNTVSWYQQALGQGPQFIFQYYREEENGRGNFPPRFSGLQFPNYSSELNVNALELDDSALYLCASSLASGTAIQYEKLFFGSGTQLSVL.